The 28 T cell receptor beta chains reported below all come from one sample, sequenced in a study of post-analysis software for immune sequencing data. Findings and caveats of the study: About five TRBV segments appeared more often in patients than in controls, and TRBV5-6, TRBV5-1 and TRBV20-1 were among these.

Researchers reported that TCR beta cDNA libraries carried unique molecular identifiers. In TCRdb, the PCR reads were re-called with MiXCR into one record per CDR3 protein. The sample includes about 540,000 distinct CDR3 sequences, under 40% of them seen just once. Their antigens remain unidentified. Source material: blood. The receptors shown here come from a girl between 2 and 17 years old with multiple sclerosis.

This chain joins TRBV6-1 and TRBJ2-7, with no clear D. This CDR3 comprises 15 residues. Trimming took off 2 bases at V and 6 bases at J, with 17 bases between the two ends. CDR1 is MNHNS and CDR2 is SASEGT in the germline V gene. CDR3 loop: CASSEPGSPLAEQYF. The DNA of the CDR3 is TGTGCCAGCAGTGAACCCGGGTCCCCTCTTGCCGAGCAGTACTTC.

This clonotype was picked up a small number of times. V usage is TRBV6-1 and J usage is TRBJ2-5; either TRBD1 or TRBD2 may supply D (5 bases each). The CDR3 runs 14 residues. Trimming shortened V by 4 bases and J by 2 bases, and 11 bases separated the two germline ends. Germline-derived CDR1 and CDR2 are MNHNS and SASEGT. This CDR3 is CASSVRDGQETQYF. CDR3 DNA: TGTGCCAGCAGTGTCCGGGACGGACAAGAGACCCAGTACTTC.

The chain recombines TRBV28 with TRBJ2-3; 9 positions match TRBD1. J lost 5 bases, V lost 6 bases, and 15 bases had no gene match. The CDR3 runs to 17 residues. CDR1 and CDR2 (germline): MDHEN, SYDVKM. The chain's CDR3 is CASSLVHRDRVKDTQYF. DNA of the CDR3: TGTGCCAGCAGCCTAGTCCACCGGGACAGGGTAAAAGATACGCAGTATTTT.

This clonotype has a handful of counts. The gene calls are TRBV25-1 and TRBJ2-4; the match to TRBD1 covers 10 bases. The germline gives CDR1 MGHDK, CDR2 SYGVNS. J was trimmed by 4 bases and V by 5 bases; bases with no gene match: 5. This CDR3 has 15 residues. The CDR3 loop is CASSTWTGGKNIQYF. The CDR3, as DNA: TGTGCCAGCAGTACCTGGACAGGGGGAAAAAACATTCAGTACTTC.

This clonotype was recorded a few times. Germline and junction disagree at one end, which may indicate a read error. J is TRBJ2-5 and V is TRBV5-6; D is ambiguous. CDR3 length equals 11 residues. The V gene's germline CDR1 is SGHDT and CDR2 YYEEEE. The CDR3 region has the DNA TGTGCCAGCAGTCTCCAACAGACCCAGTACTTC. It is translated as CASSLQQTQYF.

The chain has TRBV21-1 and TRBJ2-5; no check of the table's D call, TRBD1, against the DNA was made. TRBV21-1 is tagged as a pseudogene. The CDR3 loop spans 15 amino acids. The CDR3 region has the DNA TGTGCCAGCAGCGACCGGGACAGGGGAGTTTTAGAGCAGTACTTC. Its protein is CASSDRDRGVLEQYF.

This clonotype appeared a few times. The V gene is TRBV2, the J gene TRBJ2-7; D is perhaps TRBD2 (5 bases). The V and J ends lost 11 bases and 3 bases respectively, with 17 bases between them. The CDR3 runs to 13 residues. The germline V gene encodes CDR1 SNHLY and CDR2 FYNNEI. Here the CDR3 DNA reads TGTGCCGGATCTAGCTTTACTAACTACGAGCAGTACTTC. It translates to CAGSSFTNYEQYF.

The CDR3: CASSLDPSTYGYTF. CDR3 bases: TGCGCCAGCAGCTTGGATCCTTCGACGTATGGCTACACCTTC. V gene TRBV5-1 combines with J gene TRBJ1-2, with D hard to call. V gave up 0 bases and J gave up 5 bases, with 11 bases separating them. Germline CDR1 reads SGHRS; CDR2 reads YFSETQ. This CDR3 spans 14 amino acids. The full variable domain, rest sourced from reference TRBV5-1 and TRBJ1-2, is KAGVTQTPRYLIKTRGQQVTLSCSPISGHRSVSWYQQTPGQGLQFLFEYFSETQRNKGNFPGRFSGRQFSNSRSEMNVSTLELGDSALYLCASSLDPSTYGYTFGSGTRLTVV.

V gene TRBV27 combines with J gene TRBJ1-2; unclear D gene. The CDR3 has 16 residues. Germline V lookup: CDR1 MNHEY, CDR2 SMNVEV (reference sequence). The V gene lost 8 bases and the J gene lost 1 base, with 20 bases spanning the gap. Written as DNA, the CDR3 is TGTGCCAGCGGGTCCCCAGCTCTTTCGTATAACTATGGCTACACCTTC. Amino acid sequence: CASGSPALSYNYGYTF.

The chain links TRBV20-1 to TRBJ1-5; unclear D gene. V shed 6 bases and J shed 6 bases, with 21 bases lying between them. Germline V CDR1 and CDR2: DFQATT, SNEGSKA (reference sequence). The CDR3 runs to 15 residues. This CDR3 is CSAGREGSAGQPQHF. The CDR3 DNA is TGCAGTGCCGGGAGGGAAGGGTCAGCAGGTCAGCCCCAGCATTTT.

The gene calls are TRBV10-1 and TRBJ1-1, with D tentatively TRBD1 (5 bases). CDR1 and CDR2 (germline): WNHNN, SYGVQD (reference sequence). V shed 2 bases and J shed 3 bases, with 13 bases lying between them. The CDR3 is 15 residues long. Here the CDR3 DNA reads TGCGCCAGCAGTGAGGCAGGGTCTTTGGACACTGAAGCTTTCTTT. Its translation: CASSEAGSLDTEAFF.

The chain combines TRBV7-2 with TRBJ2-5, with 7 positions matching TRBD1. Germline V gene sequence: CDR1 SGHTA, CDR2 FQGNSA. The CDR3 consists of 14 residues. The V segment lost 5 bases and the J segment 4 bases; nucleotides outside the gene matches: 7. In nucleotides, the CDR3 is TGTGCCAGCAGCCCGAACAGGGGTGGAGAGACCCAGTACTTC. Translated: CASSPNRGGETQYF.

This clonotype was seen more than once but under ten times. The rearrangement joins TRBV7-3 to TRBJ2-1; D is perhaps TRBD1 (6 bases). This CDR3 has 14 residues. Per the germline V gene, CDR1 is SGHTA and CDR2 is FQGTGA. Trimming took off 5 bases at V and 7 bases at J, with 15 bases between the two ends. CDR3: CASSPSGTLNEQFF. The CDR3, as DNA: TGTGCCAGCAGCCCTTCCGGGACACTAAATGAGCAGTTCTTC.

There are a few counts of this clonotype. At one end the junction does not follow the germline gene, possibly because of a read error. This chain connects TRBV20-1 to TRBJ2-5, with D perhaps TRBD1 or TRBD2 (5 bases each). CDR1 and CDR2 from the germline V gene are DFQATT and SNEGSKA (reference sequence). The CDR3 consists of 13 residues. The CDR3 here is CSASRDPEETQYF. The CDR3, as DNA: TGTAGTGCTAGCCGGGACCCAGAGGAGACCCAGTACTTC.

This clonotype was recorded a few times. The chain uses TRBV7-8 and TRBJ2-1; no firm D call. Germline-derived CDR1 and CDR2 are SGHVS and FQNEAQ. The CDR3 length is 12 residues. V lost 5 bases and J lost 4, with 6 bases in between. Here the CDR3 reads CASSHQYNEQFF. In nucleotides, the CDR3 is TGTGCCAGCAGCCATCAGTACAATGAGCAGTTCTTC.

The CDR3 sequence: CASSLPDRDGRYEQYF. In nucleotides, the CDR3 is TGCGCCAGCAGCCTCCCGGACAGGGACGGGCGGTACGAGCAGTACTTC. The chain is built from TRBV4-1 and TRBJ2-7; 8 bases are shared with TRBD1. Germline V gene data show CDR1 as MGHRA and CDR2 as YSYEKL. This CDR3 spans 16 amino acids. Trimming at V came to 4 bases and at J to 4 bases, leaving 12 bases not matched to a gene.

This clonotype was counted at least ten times. This chain connects TRBV9 to TRBJ2-7, with 12 bases aligning to TRBD2. The CDR3 has 17 amino acids. The germline V gene encodes CDR1 SGDLS and CDR2 YYNGEE. V trimming: 0 bases; J trimming: 0 bases; junction bases outside the gene matches: 4. The chain's CDR3 is CASSVAPTSGGSYEQYF. DNA for the CDR3: TGTGCCAGCAGCGTAGCTCCGACTAGCGGGGGCTCCTACGAGCAGTACTTC.

This clonotype was recorded a few times. This chain links TRBV29-1 with TRBJ2-1; D could derive from TRBD1 or TRBD2 (5 bases each). The CDR3 consists of 15 residues. V dropped 6 bases and J dropped 0 bases, with 15 bases sitting between them. Germline values: CDR1 SQVTM, CDR2 ANQGSEA. The CDR3 nucleotides read TGCAGCGTCCAACTGGGGACGGCCTCCTACAATGAGCAGTTCTTC. Protein sequence: CSVQLGTASYNEQFF.

The rearrangement uses TRBV12-3 or TRBV12-4 and TRBJ2-1; 10 bases map to TRBD2. After removal of 2 bases from V and 4 bases from J, the junction contained 2 bases not matched to a gene. There are 15 residues in the CDR3. The CDR3 is CASSLTSGKYNEQFF. The CDR3 bases are TGTGCCAGCAGTTTAACTAGCGGGAAGTACAATGAGCAGTTCTTC.

The gene calls are TRBV24-1 and TRBJ1-2; tentatively, D is TRBD1 (6 bases). Trimming took 3 bases from V and 4 from J, leaving 17 bases between them. Germline values: CDR1 KGHDR, CDR2 SFDVKD. The length of the CDR3 is 16 residues. In nucleotides, the CDR3 is TGTGCCACCAGTGATCCCCATGGGGGGGCCTTCTATGGCTACACCTTC. Its translation is CATSDPHGGAFYGYTF.

The chain joins TRBV29-1 to TRBJ1-2; perhaps TRBD1 as D (5 bases). The CDR3 contains 14 residues. V shed 4 bases and J shed 1 base, with 13 bases lying between them. In germline, CDR1 is SQVTM, CDR2 ANQGSEA. The CDR3 DNA reads as TGCAGCGTTGTATCGGACACTGTTAACTATGGCTACACCTTC. Residues: CSVVSDTVNYGYTF.

A few counts support this clonotype. CDR3 in amino acids: CASSSAGSSYGYTF. The CDR3 region has the DNA TGTGCCAGCAGCTCTGCTGGCAGTAGCTATGGCTACACCTTC. V gene TRBV7-2 combines with J gene TRBJ1-2; no clear D gene. Germline CDR1 is SGHTA and CDR2 is FQGNSA. Trimming stripped 4 bases from V and 4 bases from J, with 13 bases between. This CDR3 has 14 amino acids.

The gene calls are TRBV11-2 and TRBJ2-4; D ambiguous. The germline gives CDR1 SGHAT, CDR2 FQNNGV. Between the trimmed V and J ends, which lost 0 bases and 13 bases, there was a span of 13 bases. This CDR3 has 13 residues. CDR3 loop: CASSLDPIVVQYF. The CDR3 DNA is TGTGCCAGCAGCTTAGACCCGATTGTGGTGCAGTACTTC. The variable domain in full, with the rest retrieved from reference TRBV11-2 and TRBJ2-4, is EAGVAQSPRYKIIEKRQSVAFWCNPISGHATLYWYQQILGQGPKLLIQFQNNGVVDDSQLPKDRFSAERLKGVDSTLKIQPAKLEDSAVYLCASSLDPIVVQYFGAGTRLSVL.

This clonotype has just a few counts. The chain couples TRBV7-2 to TRBJ2-1; 12 nucleotides align to TRBD2. The CDR3 has 19 amino acids. Germline values: CDR1 SGHTA, CDR2 FQGNSA. The J segment lost 0 bases and the V segment lost 5 bases, leaving 11 bases of the junction unmatched. The CDR3, as DNA: TGTGCCAGCAGCCCACTAGCGGGGGGCCTTCCCAGCTCCTACAATGAGCAGTTCTTC. Protein sequence: CASSPLAGGLPSSYNEQFF. The full variable domain, its missing parts supplied by reference TRBV7-2 and TRBJ2-1, is GAGVSQSPSNKVTEKGKDVELRCDPISGHTALYWYRQSLGQGLEFLIYFQGNSAPDKSGLPSDRFSAERTGGSVSTLTIQRTQQEDSAVYLCASSPLAGGLPSSYNEQFFGPGTRLTVL.

The chain has TRBV29-1 and TRBJ2-1; possibly TRBD1 for D (5 bases). Germline CDR1 and CDR2: SQVTM and ANQGSEA. Trimming left V 2 bases short and J 6 bases short, with 14 bases between. This CDR3 has 14 amino acids. The CDR3 DNA reads TGCAGCGTTGAAAAGGGGCTACTTATCAATGAGCAGTTCTTC. Its protein product is CSVEKGLLINEQFF.

This clonotype appeared a few times. This chain joins TRBV3-1 and TRBJ2-7; D gene unclear. The CDR3 runs to 13 residues. Trimming removed 1 base at V and 4 bases at J, with 8 bases between. The V gene's germline CDR1 is LGHDT and CDR2 YNNKEL (reference sequence). The CDR3 protein is CASSQVAGYEQYF. The CDR3 DNA reads TGTGCCAGCAGCCAAGTGGCAGGATACGAGCAGTACTTC.

In its sample, this clonotype was seen a few times. The J gene is TRBJ1-2, the V gene TRBV20-1; D is possibly TRBD1 (5 bases). V lost 3 bases and J 2 bases, leaving 13 bases between the germline ends. Germline values: CDR1 DFQATT, CDR2 SNEGSKA (reference sequence). The CDR3 has 14 amino acids. CDR3 amino acids: CSARDVGGNYGYTF. In nucleotides, the CDR3 is TGCAGTGCTAGGGATGTTGGGGGAAACTATGGCTACACCTTC.

This clonotype has more than one count but fewer than ten. V is TRBV7-3 and J is TRBJ2-3; D is perhaps TRBD2 (6 bases). The CDR3 loop spans 15 amino acids. V dropped 5 bases and J dropped 5 bases, with 17 bases sitting between them. The germline gives CDR1 SGHTA, CDR2 FQGTGA. The CDR3 loop reads CASSKLRRGRDTQYF. CDR3 DNA sequence: TGTGCCAGCAGCAAATTACGGAGGGGCCGAGATACGCAGTATTTT.